The clone carrying this T cell receptor (beta chain) was observed a few times. Its antigen is undetermined. This sample is drawn from a study of blood T cells in healthy people across ages. Findings of the study overall: The recorded TCR beta diversity per million T cells decreased in a roughly linear manner with age. The CMV status of each donor remained undetermined, and this could have confounded shifts in expanded clonotypes.

The CDR3 runs 14 residues. Trimming stripped 0 bases from V and 2 bases from J, with 7 bases between. CDR1 is SGDLS and CDR2 is YYNGEE in the germline V gene. A second PCR of 7 to 11 cycles used a sample-barcoded 5' primer and a J-beta primer mix. TCRdb itself ran the 5' RACE reads through MiXCR, one entry per CDR3 protein. Of some 1.5 million distinct CDR3 sequences listed, roughly 43% are singletons. Sample: blood. The chain uses TRBV9 and TRBJ2-3; D uncertain. The origin of this receptor is a woman between 18 and 29 years old in good health. This chain's CDR3 is CASSVGYNTDTQYF. In DNA form, the CDR3 reads TGTGCCAGCAGCGTAGGTTACAACACAGATACGCAGTATTTT.